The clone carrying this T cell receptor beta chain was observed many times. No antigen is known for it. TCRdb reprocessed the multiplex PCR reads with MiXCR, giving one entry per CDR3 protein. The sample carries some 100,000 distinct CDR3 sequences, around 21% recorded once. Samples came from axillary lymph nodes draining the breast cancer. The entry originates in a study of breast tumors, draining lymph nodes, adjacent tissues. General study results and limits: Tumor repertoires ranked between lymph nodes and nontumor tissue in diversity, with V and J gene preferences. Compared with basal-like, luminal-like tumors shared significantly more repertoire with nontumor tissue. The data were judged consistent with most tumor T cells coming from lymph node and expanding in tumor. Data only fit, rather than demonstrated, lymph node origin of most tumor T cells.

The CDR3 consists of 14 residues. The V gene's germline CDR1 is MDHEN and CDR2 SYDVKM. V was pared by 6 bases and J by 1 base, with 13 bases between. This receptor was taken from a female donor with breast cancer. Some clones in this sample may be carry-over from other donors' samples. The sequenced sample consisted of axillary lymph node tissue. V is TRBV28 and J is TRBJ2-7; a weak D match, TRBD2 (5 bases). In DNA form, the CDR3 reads TGTGCCAGCAGATTAGCGACCAGATCCTACGAGCAGTACTTC. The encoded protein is CASRLATRSYEQYF. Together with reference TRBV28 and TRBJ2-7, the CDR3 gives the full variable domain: DVKVTQSSRYLVKRTGEKVFLECVQDMDHENMFWYRQDPGLGLRLIYFSYDVKMKEKGDIPEGYSVSREKKERFSLILESASTNQTSMYLCASRLATRSYEQYFGPGTRLTVT.